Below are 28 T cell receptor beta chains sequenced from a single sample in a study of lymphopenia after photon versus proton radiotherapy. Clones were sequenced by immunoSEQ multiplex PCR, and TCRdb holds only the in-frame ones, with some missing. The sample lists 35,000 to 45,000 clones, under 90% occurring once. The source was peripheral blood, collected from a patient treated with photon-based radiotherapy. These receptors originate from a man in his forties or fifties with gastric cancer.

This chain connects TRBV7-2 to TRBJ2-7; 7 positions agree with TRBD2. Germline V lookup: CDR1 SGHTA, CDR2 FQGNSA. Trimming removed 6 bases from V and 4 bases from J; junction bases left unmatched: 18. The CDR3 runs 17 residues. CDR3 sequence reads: CASSNNPPGGPPYEQYF. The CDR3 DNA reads TGTGCCAGCAGTAATAACCCCCCGGGAGGACCACCTTACGAGCAGTACTTC.

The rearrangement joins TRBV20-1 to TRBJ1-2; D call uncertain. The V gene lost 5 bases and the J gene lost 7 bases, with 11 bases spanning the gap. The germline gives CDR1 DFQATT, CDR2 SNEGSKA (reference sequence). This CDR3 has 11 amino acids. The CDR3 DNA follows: TGCAGTGCTTACATCGGTCCTGGCTACACCTTC. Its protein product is CSAYIGPGYTF.

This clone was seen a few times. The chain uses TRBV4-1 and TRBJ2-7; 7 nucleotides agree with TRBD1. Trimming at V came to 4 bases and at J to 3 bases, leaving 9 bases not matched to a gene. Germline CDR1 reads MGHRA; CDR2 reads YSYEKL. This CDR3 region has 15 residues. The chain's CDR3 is CASSPRLTGNYEQYF. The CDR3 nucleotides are TGCGCCAGCAGCCCCCGATTGACAGGGAACTACGAGCAGTACTTC.

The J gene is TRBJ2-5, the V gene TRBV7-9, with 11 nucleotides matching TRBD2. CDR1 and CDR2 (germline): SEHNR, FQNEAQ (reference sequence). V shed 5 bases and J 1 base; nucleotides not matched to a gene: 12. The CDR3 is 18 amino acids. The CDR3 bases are TGTGCCAGCAGCCCCGGACTAGCGGGCCAGAGCTTCCAAGAGACCCAGTACTTC. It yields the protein CASSPGLAGQSFQETQYF.

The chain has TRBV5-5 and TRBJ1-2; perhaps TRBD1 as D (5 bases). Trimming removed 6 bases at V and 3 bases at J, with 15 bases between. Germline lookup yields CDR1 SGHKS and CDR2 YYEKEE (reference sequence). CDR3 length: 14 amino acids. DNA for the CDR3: TGTGCCAGCACCTGGCGCAGGGTTGACTATGGCTACACCTTC. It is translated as CASTWRRVDYGYTF.

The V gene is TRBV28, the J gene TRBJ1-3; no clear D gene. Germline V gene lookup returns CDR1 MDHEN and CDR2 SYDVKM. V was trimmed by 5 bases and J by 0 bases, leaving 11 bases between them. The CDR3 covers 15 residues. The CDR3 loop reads CASSRPGSSGNTIYF. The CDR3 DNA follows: TGTGCCAGCAGTCGCCCGGGGAGCTCTGGAAACACCATATATTTT.

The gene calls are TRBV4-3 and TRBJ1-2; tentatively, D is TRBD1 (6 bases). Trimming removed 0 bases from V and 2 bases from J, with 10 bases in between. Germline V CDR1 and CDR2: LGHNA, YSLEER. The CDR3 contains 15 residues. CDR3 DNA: TGCGCCAGCAGCCAAGAGTGGGGGGCCAACTATGGCTACACCTTC. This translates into CASSQEWGANYGYTF.

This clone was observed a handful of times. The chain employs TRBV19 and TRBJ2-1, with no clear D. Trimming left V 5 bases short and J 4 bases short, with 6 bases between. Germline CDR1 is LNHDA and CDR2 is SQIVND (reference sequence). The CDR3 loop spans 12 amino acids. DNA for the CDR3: TGTGCCAGTAGTCCCGGGTACAATGAGCAGTTCTTC. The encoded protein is CASSPGYNEQFF. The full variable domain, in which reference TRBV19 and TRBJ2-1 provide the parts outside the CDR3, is DGGITQSPKYLFRKEGQNVTLSCEQNLNHDAMYWYRQDPGQGLRLIYYSQIVNDFQKGDIAEGYSVSREKKESFPLTVTSAQKNPTAFYLCASSPGYNEQFFGPGTRLTVL.

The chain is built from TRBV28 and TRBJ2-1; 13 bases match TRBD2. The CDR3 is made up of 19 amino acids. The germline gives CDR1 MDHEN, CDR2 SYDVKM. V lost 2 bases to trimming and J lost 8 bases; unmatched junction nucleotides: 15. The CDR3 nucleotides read TGTGCCAGCAGTTTAACGACTAGCGGGAGGCAATGGGTTCGTTATGAGCAGTTCTTC. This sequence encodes CASSLTTSGRQWVRYEQFF.

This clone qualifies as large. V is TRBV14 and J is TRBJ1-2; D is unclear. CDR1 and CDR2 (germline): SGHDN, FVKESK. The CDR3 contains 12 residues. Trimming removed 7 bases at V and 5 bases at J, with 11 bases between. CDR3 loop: CASTEPGYGYTF. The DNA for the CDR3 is TGTGCCAGCACAGAACCTGGGTATGGCTACACCTTC.

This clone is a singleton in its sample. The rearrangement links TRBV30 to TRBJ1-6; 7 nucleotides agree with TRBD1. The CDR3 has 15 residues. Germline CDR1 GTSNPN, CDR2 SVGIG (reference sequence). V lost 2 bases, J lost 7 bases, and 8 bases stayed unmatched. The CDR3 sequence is CAWSPLRQGNSPLHF. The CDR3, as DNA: TGTGCCTGGAGTCCCCTTCGACAGGGAAATTCACCCCTCCACTTT. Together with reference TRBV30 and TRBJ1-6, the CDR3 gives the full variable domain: SQTIHQWPATLVQPVGSPLSLECTVEGTSNPNLYWYRQAAGRGLQLLFYSVGIGQISSEVPQNLSASRPQDRQFILSSKKLLLSDSGFYLCAWSPLRQGNSPLHFGNGTRLTVT.

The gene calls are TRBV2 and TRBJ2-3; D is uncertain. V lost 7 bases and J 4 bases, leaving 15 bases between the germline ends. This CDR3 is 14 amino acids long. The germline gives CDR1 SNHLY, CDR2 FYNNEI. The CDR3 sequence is CASKSGSWADTQYF. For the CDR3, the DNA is TGTGCCAGCAAGTCGGGTAGTTGGGCAGATACGCAGTATTTT.

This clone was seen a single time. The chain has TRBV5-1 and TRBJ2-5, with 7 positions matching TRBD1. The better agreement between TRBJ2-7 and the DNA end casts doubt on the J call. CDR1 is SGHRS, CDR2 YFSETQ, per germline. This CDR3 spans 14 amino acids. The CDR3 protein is CASSLTAGGYEQYF. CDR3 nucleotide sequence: TGCGCCAGCTCACTTACGGCAGGGGGATACGAGCAGTACTTC.

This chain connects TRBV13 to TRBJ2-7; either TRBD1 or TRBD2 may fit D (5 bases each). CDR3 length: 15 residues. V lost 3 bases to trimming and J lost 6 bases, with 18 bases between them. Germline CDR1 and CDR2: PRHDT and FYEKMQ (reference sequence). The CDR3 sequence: CASSFIRDRVGEQYF. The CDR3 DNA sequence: TGTGCCAGCAGCTTTATCCGGGACCGAGTTGGCGAGCAGTACTTC.

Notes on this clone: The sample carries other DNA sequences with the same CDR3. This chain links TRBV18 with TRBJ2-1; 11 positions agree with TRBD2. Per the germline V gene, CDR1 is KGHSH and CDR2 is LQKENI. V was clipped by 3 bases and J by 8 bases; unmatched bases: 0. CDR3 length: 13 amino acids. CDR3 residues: CASSPGLADEQFF. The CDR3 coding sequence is TGTGCCAGCTCACCGGGACTAGCGGATGAGCAGTTCTTC.

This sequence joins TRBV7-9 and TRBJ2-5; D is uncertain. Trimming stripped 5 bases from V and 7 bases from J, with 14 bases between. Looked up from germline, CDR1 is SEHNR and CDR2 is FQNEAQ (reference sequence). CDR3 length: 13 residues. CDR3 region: CASSVENSGTQYF. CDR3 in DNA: TGTGCCAGCAGCGTGGAGAATTCTGGGACCCAGTACTTC.

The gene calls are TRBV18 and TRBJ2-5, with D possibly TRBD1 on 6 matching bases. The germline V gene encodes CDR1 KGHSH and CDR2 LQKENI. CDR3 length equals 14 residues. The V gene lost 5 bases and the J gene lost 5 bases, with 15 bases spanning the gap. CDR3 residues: CASSTSGVQETQYF. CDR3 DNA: TGTGCCAGCTCAACTTCAGGGGTGCAGGAGACCCAGTACTTC.

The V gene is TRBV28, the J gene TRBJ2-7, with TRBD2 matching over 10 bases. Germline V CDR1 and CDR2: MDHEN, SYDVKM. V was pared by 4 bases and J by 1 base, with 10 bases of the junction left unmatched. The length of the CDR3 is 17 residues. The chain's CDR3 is CASSSPPPTSGSYEQYF. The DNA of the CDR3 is TGTGCCAGCAGTTCACCCCCCCCGACTAGCGGGTCCTACGAGCAGTACTTC.

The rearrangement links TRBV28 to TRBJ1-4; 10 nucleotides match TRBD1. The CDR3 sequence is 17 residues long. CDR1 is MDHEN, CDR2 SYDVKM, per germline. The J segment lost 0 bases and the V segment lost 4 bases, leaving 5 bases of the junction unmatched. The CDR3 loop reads CASSSRDRGATNEKLFF. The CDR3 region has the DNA TGTGCCAGCAGTTCCCGGGACAGGGGAGCAACTAATGAAAAACTGTTTTTT. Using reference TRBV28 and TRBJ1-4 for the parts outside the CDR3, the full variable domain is DVKVTQSSRYLVKRTGEKVFLECVQDMDHENMFWYRQDPGLGLRLIYFSYDVKMKEKGDIPEGYSVSREKKERFSLILESASTNQTSMYLCASSSRDRGATNEKLFFGSGTQLSVL.

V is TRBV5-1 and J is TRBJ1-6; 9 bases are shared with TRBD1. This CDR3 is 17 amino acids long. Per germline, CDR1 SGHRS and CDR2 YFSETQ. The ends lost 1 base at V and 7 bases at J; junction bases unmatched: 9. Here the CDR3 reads CASSLTPGQGRNSPLHF. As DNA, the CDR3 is TGCGCCAGCAGCTTGACTCCGGGACAGGGACGGAATTCACCCCTCCACTTT.

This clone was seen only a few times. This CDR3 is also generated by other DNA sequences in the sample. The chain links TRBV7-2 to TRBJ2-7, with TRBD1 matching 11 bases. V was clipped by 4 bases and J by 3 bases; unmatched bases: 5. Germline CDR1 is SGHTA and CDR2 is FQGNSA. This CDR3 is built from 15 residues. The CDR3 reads CASSWTGTGGYEQYF. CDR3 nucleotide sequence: TGTGCCAGCAGCTGGACCGGGACAGGGGGCTACGAGCAGTACTTC.

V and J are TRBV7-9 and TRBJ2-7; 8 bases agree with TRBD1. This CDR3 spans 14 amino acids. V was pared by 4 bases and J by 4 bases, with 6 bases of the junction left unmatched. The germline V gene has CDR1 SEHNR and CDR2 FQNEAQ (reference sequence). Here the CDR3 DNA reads TGTGCCAGCAGCTCCCAGGGGGCCCCTTACGAGCAGTACTTC. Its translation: CASSSQGAPYEQYF.

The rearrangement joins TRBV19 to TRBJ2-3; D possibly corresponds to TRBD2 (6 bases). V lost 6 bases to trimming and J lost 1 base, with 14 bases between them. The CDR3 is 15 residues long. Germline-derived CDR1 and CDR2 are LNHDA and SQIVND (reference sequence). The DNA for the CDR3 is TGTGCCAGTAGGCACCATAGCGGCGGCACAGATACGCAGTATTTT. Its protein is CASRHHSGGTDTQYF.

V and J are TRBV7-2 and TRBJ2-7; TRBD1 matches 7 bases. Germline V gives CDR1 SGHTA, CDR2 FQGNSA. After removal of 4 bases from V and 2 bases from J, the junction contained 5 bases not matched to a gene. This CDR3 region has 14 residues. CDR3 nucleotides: TGTGCCAGCAGCTCCGCCGGGACAGCCTACGAGCAGTACTTC. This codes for CASSSAGTAYEQYF.

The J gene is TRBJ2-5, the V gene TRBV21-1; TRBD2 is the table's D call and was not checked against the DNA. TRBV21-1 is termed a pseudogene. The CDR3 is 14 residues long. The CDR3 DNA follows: TGTGCCAGCAGCATGACGGGTCCACAAGAGACCCAGTACTTC. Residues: CASSMTGPQETQYF.

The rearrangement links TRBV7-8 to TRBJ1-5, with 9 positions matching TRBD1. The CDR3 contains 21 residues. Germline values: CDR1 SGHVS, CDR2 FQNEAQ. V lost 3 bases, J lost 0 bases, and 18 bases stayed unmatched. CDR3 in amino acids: CASSFGGQGRRGRYSNQPQHF. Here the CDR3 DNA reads TGTGCCAGCAGCTTTGGGGGACAGGGAAGAAGAGGACGGTATAGCAATCAGCCCCAGCATTTT.

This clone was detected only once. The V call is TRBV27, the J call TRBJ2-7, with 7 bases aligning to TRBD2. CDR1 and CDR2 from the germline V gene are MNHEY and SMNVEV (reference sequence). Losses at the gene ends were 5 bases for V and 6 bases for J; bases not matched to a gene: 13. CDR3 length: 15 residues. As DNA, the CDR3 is TGTGCCAGCAGTCCAAGACTAGCCCCAGGGTCCGAGCAGTACTTC. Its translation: CASSPRLAPGSEQYF.

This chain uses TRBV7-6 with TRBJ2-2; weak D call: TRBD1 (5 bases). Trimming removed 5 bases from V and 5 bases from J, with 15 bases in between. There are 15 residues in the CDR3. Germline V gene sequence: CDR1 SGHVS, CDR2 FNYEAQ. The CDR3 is CASSPGWGTTGELFF. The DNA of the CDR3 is TGTGCCAGCAGCCCAGGGTGGGGAACGACCGGGGAGCTGTTTTTT.